This entry features one TCR beta chain sequence. A clone one base away is much larger, so this may be a read error. This sample is drawn from a study of regulatory T cells in long-lasting Graves disease. Germline trimming cut 6 bases from V and 6 bases from J; bases unmatched to any gene: 13. Per germline, CDR1 DFQATT and CDR2 SNEGSKA (reference sequence). This CDR3 comprises 14 residues. The sample's time point: newly diagnosed GD, antithyroid drugs for less than 3 months. From PBMCs, RNA was extracted and then used to make the TCR library. Sequencing libraries for TCR beta were prepared with iRepertoire HTBI primers and Arm-PCR of CDR3 regions. TCRdb reanalysed the multiplex PCR reads using MiXCR and keeps one entry per CDR3 protein. The sample includes about 400,000 distinct CDR3 sequences, around 15% seen only once; the top ten take about 19%. These data also formed part of another study, on T cells in Graves' hyperthyroidism and ophthalmopathy. That paper states: The authors deemed Graves' hyperthyroidism stable absent ophthalmopathy progression within 18 months. Exclusion followed for patients with uncontrolled infection, other autoimmune disease, pregnancy or lactation.

This sequence was found in a woman younger than 30 with Graves disease. The source was peripheral blood mononuclear cells (PBMCs), collected at new diagnosis, from a patient treated with antithyroid drugs. This chain joins TRBV20-1 and TRBJ2-7, with TRBD2 identical over 8 bases. CDR3 residues: CSARRTSGNCEQYF. The CDR3, as DNA: TGCAGTGCAAGACGTACTAGCGGAAACTGCGAGCAGTACTTC.